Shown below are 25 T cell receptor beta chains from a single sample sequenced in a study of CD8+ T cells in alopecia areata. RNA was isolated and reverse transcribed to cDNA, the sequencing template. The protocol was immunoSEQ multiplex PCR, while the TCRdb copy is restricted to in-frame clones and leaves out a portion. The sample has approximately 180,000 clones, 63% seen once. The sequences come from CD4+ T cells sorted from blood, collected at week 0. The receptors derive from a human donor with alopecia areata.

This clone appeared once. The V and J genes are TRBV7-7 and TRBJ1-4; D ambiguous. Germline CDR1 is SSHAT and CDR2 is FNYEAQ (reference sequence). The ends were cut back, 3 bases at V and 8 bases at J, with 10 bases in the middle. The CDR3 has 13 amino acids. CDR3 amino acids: CASSFGVGEKLFF. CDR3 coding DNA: TGTGCCAGCAGCTTCGGGGTTGGGGAAAAACTGTTTTTT.

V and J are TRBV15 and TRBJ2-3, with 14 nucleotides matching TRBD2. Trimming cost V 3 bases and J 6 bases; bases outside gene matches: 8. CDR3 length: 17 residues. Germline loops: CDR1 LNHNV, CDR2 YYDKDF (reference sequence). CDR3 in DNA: TGTGCCACCAGCAGCCTGGGGACTAGCGGGGGCTTGGATACGCAGTATTTT. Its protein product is CATSSLGTSGGLDTQYF.

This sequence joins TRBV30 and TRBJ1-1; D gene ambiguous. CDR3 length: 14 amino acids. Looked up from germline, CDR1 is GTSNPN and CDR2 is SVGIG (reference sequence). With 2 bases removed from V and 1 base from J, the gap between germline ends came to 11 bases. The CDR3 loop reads CAWSRGRKNTEAFF. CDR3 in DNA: TGTGCCTGGAGTCGAGGGCGGAAGAACACTGAAGCTTTCTTT.

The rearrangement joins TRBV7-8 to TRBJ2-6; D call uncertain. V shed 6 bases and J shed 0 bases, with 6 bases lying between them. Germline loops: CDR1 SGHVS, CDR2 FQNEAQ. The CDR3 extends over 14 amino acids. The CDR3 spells CASSRASGANVLTF. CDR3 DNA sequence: TGTGCCAGCAGTAGGGCCTCTGGGGCCAACGTCCTGACTTTC.

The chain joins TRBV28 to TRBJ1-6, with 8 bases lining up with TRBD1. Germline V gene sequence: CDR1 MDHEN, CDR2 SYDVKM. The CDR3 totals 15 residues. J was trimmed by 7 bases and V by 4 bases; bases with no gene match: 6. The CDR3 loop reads CASSWTGPYNSPLHF. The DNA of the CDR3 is TGTGCCAGCAGTTGGACAGGGCCGTACAATTCACCCCTCCACTTT.

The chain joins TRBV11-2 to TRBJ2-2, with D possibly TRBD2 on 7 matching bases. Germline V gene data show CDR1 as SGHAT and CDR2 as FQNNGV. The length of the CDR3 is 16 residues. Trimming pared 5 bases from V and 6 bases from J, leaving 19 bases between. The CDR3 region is CASSTLRGADAGELFF. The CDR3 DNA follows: TGTGCCAGCAGCACCCTTCGGGGGGCCGACGCCGGGGAGCTGTTTTTT.

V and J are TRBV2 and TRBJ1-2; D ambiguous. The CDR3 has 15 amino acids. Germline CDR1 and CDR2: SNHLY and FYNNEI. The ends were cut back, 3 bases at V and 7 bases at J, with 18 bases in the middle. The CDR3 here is CASSERVREIGGYTF. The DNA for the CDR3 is TGTGCCAGCAGTGAGAGGGTCCGCGAAATTGGTGGCTACACCTTC.

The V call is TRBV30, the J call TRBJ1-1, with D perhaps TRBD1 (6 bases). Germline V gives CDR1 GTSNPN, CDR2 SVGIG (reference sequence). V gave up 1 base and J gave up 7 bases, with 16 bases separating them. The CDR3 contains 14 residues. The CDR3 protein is CAWSDGTPGIEAFF. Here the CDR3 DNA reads TGTGCCTGGAGTGATGGGACACCCGGAATTGAAGCTTTCTTT.

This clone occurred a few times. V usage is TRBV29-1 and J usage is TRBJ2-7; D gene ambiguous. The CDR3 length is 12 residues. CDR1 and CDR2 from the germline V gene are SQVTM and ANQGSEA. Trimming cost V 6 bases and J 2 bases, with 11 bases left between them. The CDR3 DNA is TGCAGCGTGGCCGTGGGCCCCTACGAGCAGTACTTC. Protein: CSVAVGPYEQYF.

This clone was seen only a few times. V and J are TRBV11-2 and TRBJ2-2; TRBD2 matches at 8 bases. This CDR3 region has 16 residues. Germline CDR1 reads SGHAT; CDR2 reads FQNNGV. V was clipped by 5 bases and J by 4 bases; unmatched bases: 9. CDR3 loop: CASSPGTRGPTGELFF. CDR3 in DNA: TGTGCCAGCAGCCCAGGGACTAGAGGTCCCACCGGGGAGCTGTTTTTT.

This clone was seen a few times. CDR3 in DNA: TGTGCCAGCAGTACAGAATTTTATGGCTACACCTTC. This translates into CASSTEFYGYTF. The chain couples TRBV25-1 to TRBJ1-2; no clear D gene. Trimming took off 5 bases at V and 5 bases at J, with 9 bases between the two ends. The CDR3 runs to 12 residues. Germline-derived CDR1 and CDR2 are MGHDK and SYGVNS.

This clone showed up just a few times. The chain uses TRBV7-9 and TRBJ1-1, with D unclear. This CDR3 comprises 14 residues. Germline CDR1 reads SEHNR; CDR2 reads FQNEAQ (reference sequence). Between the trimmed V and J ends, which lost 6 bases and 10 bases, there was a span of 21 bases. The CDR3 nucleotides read TGTGCCAGCAGTCCGACCTCGACGGGGTACGGAGCTTTCTTT. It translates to CASSPTSTGYGAFF. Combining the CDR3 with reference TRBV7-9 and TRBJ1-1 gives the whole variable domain DTGVSQNPRHKITKRGQNVTFRCDPISEHNRLYWYRQTLGQGPEFLTYFQNEAQLEKSRLLSDRFSAERPKGSFSTLEIQRTEQGDSAMYLCASSPTSTGYGAFFGQGTRLTVV.

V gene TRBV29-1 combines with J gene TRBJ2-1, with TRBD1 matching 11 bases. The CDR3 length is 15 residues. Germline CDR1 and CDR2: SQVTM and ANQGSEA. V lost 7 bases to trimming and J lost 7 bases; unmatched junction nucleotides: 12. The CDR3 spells CSEGSPGQGENEQFF. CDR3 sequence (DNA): TGCAGCGAAGGATCACCGGGACAGGGGGAGAATGAGCAGTTCTTC.

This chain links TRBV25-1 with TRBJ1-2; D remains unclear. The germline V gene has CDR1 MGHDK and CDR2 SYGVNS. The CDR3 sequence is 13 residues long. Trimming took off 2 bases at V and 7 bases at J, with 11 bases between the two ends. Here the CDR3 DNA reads TGTGCCAGCAGTGAACCCGGCAGTGGTGGCTACACCTTC. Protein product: CASSEPGSGGYTF.

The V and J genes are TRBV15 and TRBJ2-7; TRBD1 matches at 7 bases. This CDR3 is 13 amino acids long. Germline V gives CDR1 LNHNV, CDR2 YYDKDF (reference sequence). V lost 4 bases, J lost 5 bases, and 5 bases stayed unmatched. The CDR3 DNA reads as TGTGCCACCAGCACAAGACAGGGCCACGAGCAGTACTTC. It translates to CATSTRQGHEQYF.

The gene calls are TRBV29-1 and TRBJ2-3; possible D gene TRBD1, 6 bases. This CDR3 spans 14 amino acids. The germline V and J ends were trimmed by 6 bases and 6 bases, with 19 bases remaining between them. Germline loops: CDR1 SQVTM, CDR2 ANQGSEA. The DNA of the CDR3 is TGCAGCGTCGAGGAGGACAGTCAGAGGGATACGCAGTATTTT. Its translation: CSVEEDSQRDTQYF.

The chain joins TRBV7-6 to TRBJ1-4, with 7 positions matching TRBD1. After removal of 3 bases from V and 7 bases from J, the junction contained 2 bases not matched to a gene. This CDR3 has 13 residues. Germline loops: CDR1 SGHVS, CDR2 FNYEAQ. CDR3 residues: CASSFGQVEKLFF. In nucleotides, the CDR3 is TGTGCCAGCAGCTTTGGACAGGTTGAAAAACTGTTTTTT.

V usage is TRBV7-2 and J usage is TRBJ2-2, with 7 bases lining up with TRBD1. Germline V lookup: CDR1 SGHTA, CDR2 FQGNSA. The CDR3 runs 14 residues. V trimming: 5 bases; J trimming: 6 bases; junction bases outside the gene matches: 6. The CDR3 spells CASSQTTGAGELFF. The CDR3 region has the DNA TGTGCCAGCAGCCAGACAACAGGGGCCGGGGAGCTGTTTTTT.

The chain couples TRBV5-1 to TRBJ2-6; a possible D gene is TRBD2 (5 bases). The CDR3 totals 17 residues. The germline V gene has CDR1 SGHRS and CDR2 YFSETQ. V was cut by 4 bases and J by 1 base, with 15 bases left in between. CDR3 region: CASSGLESGSGANVLTF. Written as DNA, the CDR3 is TGCGCCAGCAGCGGACTGGAGTCCGGATCTGGGGCCAACGTCCTGACTTTC.

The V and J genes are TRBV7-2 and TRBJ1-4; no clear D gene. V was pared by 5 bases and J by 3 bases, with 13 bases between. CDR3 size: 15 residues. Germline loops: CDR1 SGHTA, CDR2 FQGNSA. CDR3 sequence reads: CASSTRDPPNEKLFF. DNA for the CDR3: TGTGCCAGCAGCACCCGAGACCCCCCTAATGAAAAACTGTTTTTT.

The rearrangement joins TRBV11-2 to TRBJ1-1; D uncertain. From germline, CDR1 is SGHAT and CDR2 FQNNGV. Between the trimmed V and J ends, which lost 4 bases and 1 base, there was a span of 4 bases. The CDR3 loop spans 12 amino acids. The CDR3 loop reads CASSSTNTEAFF. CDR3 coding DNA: TGTGCCAGCAGCTCGACGAACACTGAAGCTTTCTTT.

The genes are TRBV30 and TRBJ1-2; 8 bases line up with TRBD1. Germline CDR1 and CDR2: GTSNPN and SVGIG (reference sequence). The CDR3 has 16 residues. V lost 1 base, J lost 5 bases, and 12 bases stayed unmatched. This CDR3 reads CAWSGKPGGADYGYTF. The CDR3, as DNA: TGTGCCTGGAGTGGGAAACCAGGGGGCGCGGATTATGGCTACACCTTC.

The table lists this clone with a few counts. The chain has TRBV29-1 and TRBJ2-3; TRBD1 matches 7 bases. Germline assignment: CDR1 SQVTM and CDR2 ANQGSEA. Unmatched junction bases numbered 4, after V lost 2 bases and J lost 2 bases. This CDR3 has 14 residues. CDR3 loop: CSVELGQPTDTQYF. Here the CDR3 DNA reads TGCAGCGTTGAATTGGGACAGCCCACAGATACGCAGTATTTT.

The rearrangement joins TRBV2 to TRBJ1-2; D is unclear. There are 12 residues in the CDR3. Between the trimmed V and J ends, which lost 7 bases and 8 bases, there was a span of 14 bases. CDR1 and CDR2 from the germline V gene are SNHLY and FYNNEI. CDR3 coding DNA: TGTGCCAGCATGGTTTTAAAGGGCGGCTACACCTTC. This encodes CASMVLKGGYTF. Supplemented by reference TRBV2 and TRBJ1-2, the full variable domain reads EPEVTQTPSHQVTQMGQEVILRCVPISNHLYFYWYRQILGQKVEFLVSFYNNEISEKSEIFDDQFSVERPDGSNFTLKIRSTKLEDSAMYFCASMVLKGGYTFGSGTRLTVV.

Written as DNA, the CDR3 is TGTGCCAGCAGCTTGACAGGGGTTTGGGGTTCACCCCTCCACTTT. Its translation is CASSLTGVWGSPLHF. The chain employs TRBV7-2 and TRBJ1-6; 8 bases map to TRBD1. CDR1 is SGHTA, CDR2 FQGNSA, per germline. The CDR3 length is 15 residues. Trimming at V came to 3 bases and at J to 9 bases, leaving 7 bases not matched to a gene.